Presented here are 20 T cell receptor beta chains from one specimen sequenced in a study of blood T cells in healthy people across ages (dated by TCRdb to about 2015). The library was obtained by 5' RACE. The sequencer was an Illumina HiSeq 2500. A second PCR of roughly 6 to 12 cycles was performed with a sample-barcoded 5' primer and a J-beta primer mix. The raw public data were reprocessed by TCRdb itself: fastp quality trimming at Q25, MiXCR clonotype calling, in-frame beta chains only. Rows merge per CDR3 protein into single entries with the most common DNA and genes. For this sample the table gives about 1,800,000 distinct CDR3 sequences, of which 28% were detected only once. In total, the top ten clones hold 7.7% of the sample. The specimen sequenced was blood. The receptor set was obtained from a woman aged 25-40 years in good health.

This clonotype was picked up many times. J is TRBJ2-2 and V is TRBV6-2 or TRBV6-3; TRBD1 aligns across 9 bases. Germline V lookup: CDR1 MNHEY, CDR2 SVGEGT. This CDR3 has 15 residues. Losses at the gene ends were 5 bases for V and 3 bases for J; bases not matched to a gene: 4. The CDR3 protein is CASSPGDRDTGELFF. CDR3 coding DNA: TGTGCCAGCAGTCCAGGGGACAGGGACACCGGGGAGCTGTTTTTT.

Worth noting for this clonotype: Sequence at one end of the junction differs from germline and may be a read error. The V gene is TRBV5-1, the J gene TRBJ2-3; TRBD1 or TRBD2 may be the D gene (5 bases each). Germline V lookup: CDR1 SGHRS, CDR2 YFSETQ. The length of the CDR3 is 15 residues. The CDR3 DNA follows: TGCGCCAGCAGCTTGGAACAGCCTAGCACAGGTACGCAGTATTTT. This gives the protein CASSLEQPSTGTQYF.

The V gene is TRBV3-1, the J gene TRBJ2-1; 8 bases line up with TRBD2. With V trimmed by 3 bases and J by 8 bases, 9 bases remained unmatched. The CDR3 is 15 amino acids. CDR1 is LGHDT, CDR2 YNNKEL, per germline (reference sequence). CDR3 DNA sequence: TGTGCCAGCAGCCAGTGGCAGCGGGGGACCCATGAGCAGTTCTTC. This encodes CASSQWQRGTHEQFF.

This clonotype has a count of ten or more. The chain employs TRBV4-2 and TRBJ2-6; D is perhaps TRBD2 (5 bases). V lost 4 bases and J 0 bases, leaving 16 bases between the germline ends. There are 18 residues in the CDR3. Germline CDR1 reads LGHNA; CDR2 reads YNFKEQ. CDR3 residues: CASSPAVEAHSGANVLTF. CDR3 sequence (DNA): TGTGCCAGCAGCCCCGCCGTGGAGGCCCACTCTGGGGCCAACGTCCTGACTTTC.

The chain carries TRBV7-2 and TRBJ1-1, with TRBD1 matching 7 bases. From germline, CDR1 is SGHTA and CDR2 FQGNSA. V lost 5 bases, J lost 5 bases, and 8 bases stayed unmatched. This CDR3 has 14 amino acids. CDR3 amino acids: CASSRQGLWTEAFF. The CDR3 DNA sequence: TGTGCCAGCAGCCGACAGGGCTTATGGACTGAAGCTTTCTTT.

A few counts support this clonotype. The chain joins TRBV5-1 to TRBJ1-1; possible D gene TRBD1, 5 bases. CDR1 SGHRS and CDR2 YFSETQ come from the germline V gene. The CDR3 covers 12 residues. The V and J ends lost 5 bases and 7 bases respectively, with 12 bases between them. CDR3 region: CASRSGGVEAFF. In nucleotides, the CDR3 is TGCGCCAGCAGATCTGGGGGGGTTGAAGCTTTCTTT.

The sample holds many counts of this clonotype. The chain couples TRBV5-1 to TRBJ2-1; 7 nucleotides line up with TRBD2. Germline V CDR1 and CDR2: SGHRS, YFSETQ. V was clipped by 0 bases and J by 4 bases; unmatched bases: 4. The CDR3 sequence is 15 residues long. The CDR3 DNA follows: TGCGCCAGCAGCTTGGTGGGGGGGGTATACAATGAGCAGTTCTTC. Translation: CASSLVGGVYNEQFF.

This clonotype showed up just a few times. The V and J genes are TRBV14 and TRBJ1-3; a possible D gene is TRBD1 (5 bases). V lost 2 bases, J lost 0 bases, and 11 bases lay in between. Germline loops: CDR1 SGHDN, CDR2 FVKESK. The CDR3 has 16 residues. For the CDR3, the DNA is TGTGCCAGCAGCCAAACCCGGGGCTACTCTGGAAACACCATATATTTT. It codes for CASSQTRGYSGNTIYF. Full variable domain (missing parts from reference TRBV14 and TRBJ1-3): EAGVTQFPSHSVIEKGQTVTLRCDPISGHDNLYWYRRVMGKEIKFLLHFVKESKQDESGMPNNRFLAERTGGTYSTLKVQPAELEDSGVYFCASSQTRGYSGNTIYFGEGSWLTVV.

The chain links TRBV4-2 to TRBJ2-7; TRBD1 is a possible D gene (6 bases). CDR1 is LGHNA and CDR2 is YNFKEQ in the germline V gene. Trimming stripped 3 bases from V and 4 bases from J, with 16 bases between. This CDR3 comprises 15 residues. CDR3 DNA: TGTGCCAGCAGCCAGGCAGACAGGTCCCAGTACGAGCAGTACTTC. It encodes CASSQADRSQYEQYF.

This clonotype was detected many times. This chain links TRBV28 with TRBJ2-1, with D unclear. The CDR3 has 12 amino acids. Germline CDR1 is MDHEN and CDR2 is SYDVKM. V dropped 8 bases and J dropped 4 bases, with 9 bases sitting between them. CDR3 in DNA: TGTGCCAGCGGTGGGGTGTACAATGAGCAGTTCTTC. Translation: CASGGVYNEQFF.

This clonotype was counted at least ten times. The CDR3 DNA reads TGTGCCATCAGTGCTGCTAGCTCCTACGAGCAGTACTTC. It specifies CAISAASSYEQYF. This rearrangement joins TRBV10-3 to TRBJ2-7, with D hard to call. This CDR3 region has 13 residues. The ends were cut back, 4 bases at V and 0 bases at J, with 7 bases in the middle. Germline CDR1 ENHRY, CDR2 SYGVKD.

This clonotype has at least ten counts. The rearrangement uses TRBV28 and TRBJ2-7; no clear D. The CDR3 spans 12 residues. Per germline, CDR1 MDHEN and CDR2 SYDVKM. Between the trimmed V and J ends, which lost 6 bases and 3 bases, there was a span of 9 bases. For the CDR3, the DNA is TGTGCCAGCAGCTCCGCTTACTACGAGCAGTACTTC. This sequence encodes CASSSAYYEQYF.

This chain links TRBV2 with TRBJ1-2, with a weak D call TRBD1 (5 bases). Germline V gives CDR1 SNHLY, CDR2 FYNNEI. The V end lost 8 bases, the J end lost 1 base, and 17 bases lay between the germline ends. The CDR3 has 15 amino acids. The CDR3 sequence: CASPPPGTLNYGYTF. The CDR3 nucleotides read TGTGCCAGCCCGCCCCCCGGGACGCTTAACTATGGCTACACCTTC.

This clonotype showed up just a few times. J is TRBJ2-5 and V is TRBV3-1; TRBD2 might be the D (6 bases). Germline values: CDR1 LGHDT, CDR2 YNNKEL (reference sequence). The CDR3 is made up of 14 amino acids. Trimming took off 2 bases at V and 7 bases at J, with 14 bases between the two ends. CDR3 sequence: CASSQNRRGGTQYF. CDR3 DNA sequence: TGTGCCAGCAGCCAAAATAGGAGGGGTGGGACCCAGTACTTC.

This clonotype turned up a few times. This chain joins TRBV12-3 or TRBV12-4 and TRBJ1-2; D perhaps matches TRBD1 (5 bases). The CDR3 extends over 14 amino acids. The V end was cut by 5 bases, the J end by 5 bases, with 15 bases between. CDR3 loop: CASSIGRGPYGYTF. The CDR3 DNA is TGTGCCAGCAGTATTGGGAGGGGCCCTTATGGCTACACCTTC.

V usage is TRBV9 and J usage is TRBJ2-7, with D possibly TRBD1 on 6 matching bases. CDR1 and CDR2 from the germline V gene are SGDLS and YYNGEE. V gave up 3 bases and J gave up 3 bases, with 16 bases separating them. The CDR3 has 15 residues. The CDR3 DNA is TGTGCCAGCAGCGCCGCCTTCGACAGGAACTACGAGCAGTACTTC. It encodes CASSAAFDRNYEQYF.

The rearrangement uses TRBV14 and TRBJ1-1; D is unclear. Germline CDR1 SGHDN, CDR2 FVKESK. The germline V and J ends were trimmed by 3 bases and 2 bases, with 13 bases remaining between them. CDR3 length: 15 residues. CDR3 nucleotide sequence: TGTGCCAGCAGCCAGGTTGGGAGGACCAACACTGAAGCTTTCTTT. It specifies CASSQVGRTNTEAFF.

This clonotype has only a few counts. The CDR3 DNA sequence: TGCGCCAGCAGGCCCCTGGGCGGGGGGGCATATGAGCAGTTCTTC. It translates to CASRPLGGGAYEQFF. This chain links TRBV4-1 with TRBJ2-1, with 9 positions matching TRBD2. The length of the CDR3 is 15 residues. CDR1 MGHRA and CDR2 YSYEKL come from the germline V gene. V lost 6 bases to trimming and J lost 8 bases; unmatched junction nucleotides: 11.

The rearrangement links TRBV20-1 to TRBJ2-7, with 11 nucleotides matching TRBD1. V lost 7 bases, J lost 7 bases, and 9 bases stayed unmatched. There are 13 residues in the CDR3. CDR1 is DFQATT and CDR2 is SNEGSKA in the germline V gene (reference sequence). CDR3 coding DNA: TGCAGTGAGCTCGGACAGGGGGCGGGAGAGCAGTACTTC. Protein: CSELGQGAGEQYF.

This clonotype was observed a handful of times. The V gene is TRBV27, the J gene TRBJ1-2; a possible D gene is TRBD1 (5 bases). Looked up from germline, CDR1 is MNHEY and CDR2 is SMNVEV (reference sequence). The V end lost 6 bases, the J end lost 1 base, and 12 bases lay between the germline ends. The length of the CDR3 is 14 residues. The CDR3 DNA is TGTGCCAGCAGCTTTCGGGGGGATAACTATGGCTACACCTTC. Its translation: CASSFRGDNYGYTF.